The 28 T cell receptor beta chains reported below all come from one sample, sequenced in a study of identifying expanded T cells in peripheral blood (dated by TCRdb to the late 2010s). Libraries were constructed by the immunoSEQ multiplex PCR assay. In its TCRdb copy, this immuneACCESS table keeps in-frame sequences only and misses some clones. Where compared with another copy, unresolved V genes explain less than half of these, and the others have no known cause. The sample table holds 85,000 to 100,000 clones, of which 88% were seen once. Approximately 4% of the sample is taken by the ten largest. Sequenced material: blood. These receptors came from a person aged 18 to 70 in good health.

The chain has TRBV7-9 and TRBJ2-6, with 9 nucleotides matching TRBD1. Looked up from germline, CDR1 is SEHNR and CDR2 is FQNEAQ (reference sequence). The V and J ends lost 5 bases and 3 bases, in that order; junction bases with no gene match: 8. The CDR3 has 17 residues. The CDR3 reads CASSAPDRGVGANVLTF. CDR3 coding DNA: TGTGCCAGCAGCGCTCCGGACAGGGGTGTTGGGGCCAACGTCCTGACTTTC.

This chain connects TRBV7-8 to TRBJ2-3, with D possibly being TRBD1 (5 bases). Germline CDR1 and CDR2: SGHVS and FQNEAQ. The CDR3 covers 15 residues. The V end lost 5 bases, the J end lost 5 bases, and 17 bases lay between the germline ends. The CDR3 here is CASSPRRVGRDTQYF. The CDR3 nucleotides are TGTGCCAGCAGCCCCCGCAGGGTTGGGCGAGATACGCAGTATTTT.

V and J are TRBV5-6 and TRBJ2-2, with D possibly TRBD2 on 6 matching bases. The V and J ends lost 6 bases and 6 bases respectively, with 15 bases between them. The CDR3 contains 14 residues. The V gene's germline CDR1 is SGHDT and CDR2 YYEEEE. CDR3 in amino acids: CASNIGSWAGELFF. The CDR3 nucleotides are TGTGCCAGCAATATCGGGAGCTGGGCCGGGGAGCTGTTTTTT.

The CDR3 loop reads CASSRGTGELFF. The CDR3 nucleotides are TGTGCCAGTTCCAGGGGCACCGGGGAGCTGTTTTTT. The chain carries TRBV6-5 and TRBJ2-2, with TRBD1 as a possible D gene (6 bases). Between the trimmed V and J ends, which lost 9 bases and 4 bases, there was a span of 9 bases. The germline CDR1 and CDR2 sequences are MNHEY and SVGAGI. There are 12 residues in the CDR3.

The table lists this clone with a count of one. The chain uses TRBV5-1 and TRBJ2-5, with TRBD1 matching over 10 bases. Trimming took 5 bases from V and 3 from J; bases not matched to a gene: 4. CDR1 and CDR2 (germline): SGHRS, YFSETQ. The CDR3 spans 14 residues. The chain's CDR3 is CASRLTGGEETQYF. The CDR3 bases are TGCGCCAGCAGGCTGACAGGGGGCGAAGAGACCCAGTACTTC.

CDR3 residues: CASSPREYNQPQHF. The CDR3 coding sequence is TGTGCCAGCAGTCCCCGGGAGTACAATCAGCCCCAGCATTTT. This chain connects TRBV6-5 to TRBJ1-5; D call uncertain. CDR1 and CDR2 (germline): MNHEY, SVGAGI. Trimming took 5 bases from V and 3 from J, leaving 11 bases between them. CDR3 length: 14 residues.

The chain couples TRBV5-4 to TRBJ1-3, with TRBD1 matching over 11 bases. J was trimmed by 2 bases and V by 4 bases; bases with no gene match: 2. Germline-derived CDR1 and CDR2 are SGHNT and YYREEE (reference sequence). The CDR3 is 15 amino acids. CDR3 DNA: TGTGCCAGCAGCAGGGACAGGGGGACTGGAAACACCATATATTTT. It translates to CASSRDRGTGNTIYF.

To note about this clone: Other DNA sequences in the same sample also yield this CDR3. V usage is TRBV7-2 and J usage is TRBJ1-5, with 7 bases aligning to TRBD1. The CDR3 covers 15 residues. The ends lost 1 base at V and 2 bases at J; junction bases unmatched: 2. The germline V gene has CDR1 SGHTA and CDR2 FQGNSA. The CDR3 coding sequence is TGTGCCAGCAGCTTAGACAGGGGTGGCAATCAGCCCCAGCATTTT. Its protein product is CASSLDRGGNQPQHF.

This rearrangement joins TRBV28 to TRBJ1-1; 9 positions match TRBD1. In germline, CDR1 is MDHEN, CDR2 SYDVKM. J was trimmed by 6 bases and V by 5 bases; bases with no gene match: 10. There are 15 residues in the CDR3. CDR3 DNA: TGTGCCAGCAGTAACCCCGGGACAGGGAGGCCTGAAGCTTTCTTT. Translating it yields CASSNPGTGRPEAFF. The complete variable domain, with remaining parts taken from reference TRBV28 and TRBJ1-1, reads DVKVTQSSRYLVKRTGEKVFLECVQDMDHENMFWYRQDPGLGLRLIYFSYDVKMKEKGDIPEGYSVSREKKERFSLILESASTNQTSMYLCASSNPGTGRPEAFFGQGTRLTVV.

The genes are TRBV7-9 and TRBJ2-1; TRBD2 aligns across 7 bases. V lost 10 bases to trimming and J lost 6 bases; unmatched junction nucleotides: 6. CDR1 and CDR2 (germline): SEHNR, FQNEAQ (reference sequence). This CDR3 has 12 residues. Here the CDR3 DNA reads TGTGCCACCGTCAGCGGGGTCAATGAGCAGTTCTTC. Translation gives CATVSGVNEQFF. Filled out from reference TRBV7-9 and TRBJ2-1, the complete variable domain reads DTGVSQNPRHKITKRGQNVTFRCDPISEHNRLYWYRQTLGQGPEFLTYFQNEAQLEKSRLLSDRFSAERPKGSFSTLEIQRTEQGDSAMYLCATVSGVNEQFFGPGTRLTVL.

The V and J genes are TRBV7-8 and TRBJ1-1; D gene ambiguous. Trimming pared 6 bases from V and 1 base from J, leaving 12 bases between. The germline V gene has CDR1 SGHVS and CDR2 FQNEAQ. The CDR3 totals 14 residues. The CDR3 is CASRGRLTNTEAFF. The CDR3, as DNA: TGTGCCAGCAGAGGACGTCTCACGAACACTGAAGCTTTCTTT.

This chain uses TRBV30 with TRBJ2-7; D is uncertain. The V gene lost 0 bases and the J gene lost 0 bases, with 6 bases spanning the gap. Germline V lookup: CDR1 GTSNPN, CDR2 SVGIG (reference sequence). The CDR3 has 13 residues. CDR3 sequence: CAWSVSDSYEQYF. The CDR3 DNA reads TGTGCCTGGAGTGTTAGTGACTCCTACGAGCAGTACTTC.

This sequence joins TRBV6-5 and TRBJ2-1; weak D call: TRBD2 (5 bases). Germline CDR1 reads MNHEY; CDR2 reads SVGAGI. This CDR3 has 12 amino acids. V lost 8 bases and J lost 4, with 9 bases in between. For the CDR3, the DNA is TGTGCCAGCGGGAGAGGGTACAATGAGCAGTTCTTC. As protein: CASGRGYNEQFF.

V gene TRBV27 combines with J gene TRBJ2-7; 11 bases map to TRBD2. Germline V CDR1 and CDR2: MNHEY, SMNVEV (reference sequence). CDR3 length: 15 residues. V lost 4 bases to trimming and J lost 4 bases; unmatched junction nucleotides: 6. The CDR3 reads CASSSRGTSGYEQYF. The CDR3 DNA follows: TGTGCCAGCAGTTCCCGCGGGACTAGCGGATACGAGCAGTACTTC.

This chain joins TRBV11-2 and TRBJ2-1; 11 bases align to TRBD2. CDR3 length: 14 residues. V lost 5 bases to trimming and J lost 15 bases; unmatched junction nucleotides: 12. Germline V CDR1 and CDR2: SGHAT, FQNNGV. The CDR3 sequence is CASSLTSGGHTRFF. The CDR3 DNA sequence: TGTGCCAGCAGCCTCACTAGCGGGGGCCATACTAGGTTCTTC. Full variable domain (remainder filled in from reference TRBV11-2 and TRBJ2-1): EAGVAQSPRYKIIEKRQSVAFWCNPISGHATLYWYQQILGQGPKLLIQFQNNGVVDDSQLPKDRFSAERLKGVDSTLKIQPAKLEDSAVYLCASSLTSGGHTRFFGPGTRLTVL.

As DNA, the CDR3 is TGTGCCAGCAGCTTGCAGGGCCTCGGAAACACCATATATTTT. This translates into CASSLQGLGNTIYF. The V call is TRBV7-8, the J call TRBJ1-3, with D possibly matching TRBD1 (5 bases). The V and J ends lost 3 bases and 4 bases respectively, with 10 bases between them. Per the germline V gene, CDR1 is SGHVS and CDR2 is FQNEAQ. The CDR3 contains 14 residues. Looking up the rest from reference TRBV7-8 and TRBJ1-3 gives the full variable domain: GAGVSQSPRYKVAKRGQDVALRCDPISGHVSLFWYQQALGQGPEFLTYFQNEAQLDKSGLPSDRFFAERPEGSVSTLKIQRTQQEDSAVYLCASSLQGLGNTIYFGEGSWLTVV.

This sequence joins TRBV4-3 and TRBJ2-3, with D tentatively TRBD2 (6 bases). Germline loops: CDR1 LGHNA, CDR2 YSLEER. This CDR3 region has 15 residues. V gave up 2 bases and J gave up 1 base, with 10 bases separating them. CDR3 nucleotide sequence: TGCGCCAGCAGCCAATCTAGCGACCGCACAGATACGCAGTATTTT. It encodes CASSQSSDRTDTQYF.

The chain links TRBV5-1 to TRBJ2-3, with 8 bases lining up with TRBD1. In germline, CDR1 is SGHRS, CDR2 YFSETQ. J gave up 1 base and V 3 bases, and 4 bases lay outside the gene matches. The CDR3 is 15 residues long. Written as DNA, the CDR3 is TGCGCCAGCAGCTCTTGGACAGGGCGCACAGATACGCAGTATTTT. Translating it yields CASSSWTGRTDTQYF.

This clone is a singleton in its sample. The genes are TRBV6-1 and TRBJ1-1; D is undetermined. Per the germline V gene, CDR1 is MNHNS and CDR2 is SASEGT. The CDR3 extends over 16 amino acids. V was trimmed by 3 bases and J by 2 bases, leaving 16 bases between them. The CDR3 sequence: CASSDPFRVVNTEAFF. The DNA of the CDR3 is TGTGCCAGCAGTGATCCCTTCCGGGTGGTAAACACTGAAGCTTTCTTT.

The rearrangement uses TRBV2 and TRBJ2-7, with TRBD1 as a possible D gene (5 bases). CDR1 is SNHLY and CDR2 is FYNNEI in the germline V gene. The CDR3 contains 16 residues. Between the trimmed V and J ends, which lost 6 bases and 0 bases, there was a span of 18 bases. The CDR3 reads CASREPTVLSSYEQYF. The CDR3 nucleotides read TGTGCCAGCAGGGAACCGACAGTCCTGAGCTCCTACGAGCAGTACTTC.

CDR3 nucleotides: TGTGCCAGCAGCCAAGATCGGGCAGGGACGAATGAGCAGTTCTTC. This sequence encodes CASSQDRAGTNEQFF. The chain recombines TRBV14 with TRBJ2-1; D may correspond to TRBD1 or TRBD2 (5 bases each). CDR1 is SGHDN and CDR2 is FVKESK in the germline V gene. The CDR3 contains 15 residues. Deletions cut 0 bases from V and 7 bases from J, with 13 bases between.

V gene TRBV5-1 combines with J gene TRBJ2-1; tentatively, D is TRBD2 (6 bases). With 0 bases removed from V and 7 bases from J, the gap between germline ends came to 11 bases. The germline V gene encodes CDR1 SGHRS and CDR2 YFSETQ. The CDR3 runs 14 residues. The CDR3 protein is CASSLDRRENEQFF. CDR3 bases: TGCGCCAGCAGCTTGGATCGGCGGGAAAATGAGCAGTTCTTC.

This chain links TRBV28 with TRBJ2-1, with 8 bases identical to TRBD2. Trimming at V came to 6 bases and at J to 7 bases, leaving 11 bases not matched to a gene. CDR3 size: 15 residues. CDR1 is MDHEN, CDR2 SYDVKM, per germline. Here the CDR3 DNA reads TGTGCCAGCAGACCCCCGGGACTAGTGAATAATGAGCAGTTCTTC. Residues: CASRPPGLVNNEQFF.

The chain employs TRBV9 and TRBJ1-1; tentatively, D is TRBD1 (5 bases). Germline assignment: CDR1 SGDLS and CDR2 YYNGEE. Trimming cost V 3 bases and J 5 bases, with 11 bases left between them. The CDR3 is 13 residues long. The CDR3 loop is CASSEFRGTEAFF. CDR3 DNA: TGTGCCAGCAGCGAATTTAGGGGAACTGAAGCTTTCTTT.

This clone was counted a few times. The chain combines TRBV5-1 with TRBJ2-5; 8 bases align to TRBD2. V trimming: 3 bases; J trimming: 4 bases; junction bases outside the gene matches: 5. There are 14 residues in the CDR3. In germline, CDR1 is SGHRS, CDR2 YFSETQ. This chain's CDR3 is CASSSAGGIETQYF. The CDR3 DNA reads TGCGCCAGCAGCTCTGCGGGGGGCATAGAGACCCAGTACTTC.

The chain couples TRBV6-4 to TRBJ2-3, with TRBD2 matching 8 bases. Trimming removed 6 bases from V and 3 bases from J; junction bases left unmatched: 5. This CDR3 spans 14 amino acids. Germline lookup yields CDR1 MRHNA and CDR2 SNTAGT. This chain's CDR3 is CASSRGGQTDTQYF. CDR3 in DNA: TGTGCCAGCAGCCGGGGGGGCCAAACAGATACGCAGTATTTT.

This clone appeared a few times. The J gene is TRBJ2-7, the V gene TRBV10-3, with D perhaps matching TRBD1 (5 bases). The V end was cut by 3 bases, the J end by 2 bases, with 14 bases between. The CDR3 loop spans 15 amino acids. The V gene's germline CDR1 is ENHRY and CDR2 SYGVKD. This chain's CDR3 is CAISDYGRAAYEQYF. The DNA of the CDR3 is TGTGCCATCAGTGATTATGGCAGGGCGGCCTACGAGCAGTACTTC.

This chain links TRBV4-3 with TRBJ2-1; either TRBD1 or TRBD2 may fit D (5 bases each). The V and J ends lost 2 bases and 8 bases respectively, with 16 bases between them. This CDR3 region has 15 residues. Germline-derived CDR1 and CDR2 are LGHNA and YSLEER. The DNA of the CDR3 is TGCGCCAGCAGCCAAAACGCCGGGGCTCGAGATGAGCAGTTCTTC. Its protein is CASSQNAGARDEQFF.